This TCR beta chain is from a study of cytomegalovirus exposure and HLA in healthy donors. Study-level findings and limits: The finding came from a later analysis; first-cohort TCR clusters tended to co-occur in the roughly 110 validation repertoires. Most TCR sequences were uncommon, yet certain public TCRs appeared in many donors.

As for this clone: Its cognate antigen is unknown.

TCRdb's copy holds only in-frame clones and misses some; the assay was immunoSEQ multiplex PCR. Of roughly 56,000 clones listed, approximately 93% are singletons. The source is a woman aged 18-29 years in good health and CMV-seropositive. Sequenced input: PBMCs.

The CDR3 region is CASSSHKQGLAEAFF. CDR3 coding DNA: TGTGCCAGCAGCTCGCACAAACAGGGGTTGGCTGAAGCTTTCTTT. The V gene is TRBV11-2, the J gene TRBJ1-1; 7 bases are shared with TRBD1. J was trimmed by 6 bases and V by 4 bases; bases with no gene match: 11. Germline V gene data show CDR1 as SGHAT and CDR2 as FQNNGV. The length of the CDR3 is 15 residues.